Listed below are T cell receptor beta chains from one sample, sequenced in a study of blood T cells in healthy people across ages. TCRdb itself ran the 5' RACE reads through MiXCR, one entry per CDR3 protein. The sample carries about 1.5 million distinct CDR3 sequences, 35% to 45% recorded once. Sequenced sample: blood. The receptors originated from a woman between 18 and 30 years old in good health. The CDR3 runs from the conserved cysteine through the conserved F or W. D genes are given only for firm matches. Clone size is not always given. Where it is, it says once, few, many or a class for expanded clones.

length: 14
size: few
J: TRBJ2-5
D: NA
V: TRBV7-9
CDR3: CASSLMASKETQYF
DNA: TGTGCCAGCAGCTTAATGGCTAGCAAAGAGACCCAGTACTTC

length: 15
size: few
J: TRBJ2-1
D: TRBD1
V: TRBV4-3
CDR3: CASSPRDSPNVEQFF
DNA: TGCGCCAGCAGCCCCCGGGACAGCCCCAATGTTGAGCAGTTCTTC

length: 16
size: NA
J: TRBJ1-4
D: TRBD1
V: TRBV12-3/TRBV12-4
CDR3: CASSSARGQTNEKLFF
DNA: TGTGCCAGCAGTTCTGCGAGGGGACAGACAAATGAAAAACTGTTTTTT

length: 13
size: few
J: TRBJ2-7
D: NA
V: TRBV20-1
CDR3: CSARDWGDYEQYF
DNA: TGCAGTGCTAGAGATTGGGGGGATTACGAGCAGTACTTC

length: 15
size: NA
J: TRBJ2-4
D: NA
V: TRBV7-2
CDR3: CASSFESSGLGLQYF
DNA: TGTGCCAGCAGCTTTGAATCGAGCGGCCTCGGCCTTCAGTACTTC

length: 16
size: NA
J: TRBJ2-1
D: TRBD2
V: TRBV6-2/TRBV6-3
CDR3: CASSVLLAGNNNEQFF
DNA: TGTGCCAGCAGCGTTCTACTAGCGGGTAATAACAATGAGCAGTTCTTC

length: 16
size: NA
J: TRBJ2-1
D: NA
V: TRBV4-3
CDR3: CASRHGAQRVGNEQFF
DNA: TGCGCCAGCCGCCACGGGGCCCAGCGTGTAGGCAATGAGCAGTTCTTC

length: 13
size: NA
J: TRBJ1-2
D: NA
V: TRBV20-1
CDR3: CSAPTETLYGYTF
DNA: TGCAGTGCCCCGACAGAGACTCTCTATGGCTACACCTTC

length: 15
size: NA
J: TRBJ1-1
D: TRBD1
V: TRBV4-1
CDR3: CASSQGQEMNTEAFF
DNA: TGCGCAAGCAGCCAGGGACAGGAGATGAACACTGAAGCTTTCTTT

length: 14
size: few
J: TRBJ2-1
D: NA
V: TRBV20-1
CDR3: CSAREPGLYNEQFF
DNA: TGCAGTGCTAGAGAACCGGGACTTTACAATGAGCAGTTCTTC

length: 15
size: many
J: TRBJ2-3
D: TRBD2
V: TRBV7-2
CDR3: CASSSGLAGTDTQYF
DNA: TGTGCCAGCAGCTCGGGACTAGCGGGCACAGATACGCAGTATTTT

length: 13
size: NA
J: TRBJ2-7
D: NA
V: TRBV15
CDR3: CATGRKARDEQYF
DNA: TGTGCCACCGGACGTAAGGCACGGGACGAGCAGTACTTC

length: 14
size: NA
J: TRBJ2-2
D: TRBD1
V: TRBV30
CDR3: CALDGTVNTGELFF
DNA: TGTGCCCTGGATGGGACAGTAAACACCGGGGAGCTGTTTTTT

length: 16
size: few
J: TRBJ2-7
D: TRBD1
V: TRBV7-9
CDR3: CASSRHTGTVLYEQYF
DNA: TGTGCCAGCAGCCGTCACACCGGGACAGTCCTCTACGAGCAGTACTTC

length: 14
size: NA
J: TRBJ2-1
D: NA
V: TRBV5-1
CDR3: CASSLTRYVNEQFF
DNA: TGCGCCAGCAGCTTGACCCGCTATGTCAATGAGCAGTTCTTC

length: 15
size: NA
J: TRBJ2-1
D: NA
V: TRBV4-1
CDR3: CASSQGTDYCNEQFF
DNA: TGCGCCAGCAGCCAAGGGACAGATTACTGCAATGAGCAGTTCTTC

length: 13
size: NA
J: TRBJ2-1
D: TRBD1
V: TRBV10-3
CDR3: CAISGQGTYEQFF
DNA: TGTGCCATCAGCGGACAGGGGACCTACGAGCAGTTCTTC

length: 14
size: NA
J: TRBJ2-7
D: NA
V: TRBV6-5
CDR3: CASRSLSGTYEQYF
DNA: TGTGCCAGCAGGTCCCTATCGGGGACCTACGAGCAGTACTTC

length: 14
size: NA
J: TRBJ1-1
D: NA
V: TRBV4-2
CDR3: CASSQQIMNTEAFF
DNA: TGTGCCAGCAGCCAACAGATTATGAACACTGAAGCTTTCTTT

length: 15
size: NA
J: TRBJ2-5
D: TRBD2
V: TRBV25-1
CDR3: CASRGLAGYQETQYF
DNA: TGTGCCAGCAGAGGGCTAGCGGGGTACCAAGAGACCCAGTACTTC

length: 13
size: NA
J: TRBJ2-5
D: NA
V: TRBV2
CDR3: CASRATSSETQYF
DNA: TGTGCCAGCAGGGCAACTAGCAGTGAGACCCAGTACTTC

length: 16
size: NA
J: TRBJ1-1
D: NA
V: TRBV6-1
CDR3: CASSDSLGGPNTEAFF
DNA: TGTGCCAGCAGTGACAGCCTTGGCGGACCGAACACTGAAGCTTTCTTT

length: 13
size: NA
J: TRBJ1-6
D: NA
V: TRBV20-1
CDR3: CSASMGFNSPLHF
DNA: TGCAGTGCTTCGATGGGGTTTAATTCACCCCTCCACTTT

length: 15
size: NA
J: TRBJ2-1
D: NA
V: TRBV7-9
CDR3: CASSGVDRPYNEQFF
DNA: TGTGCCAGCAGCGGGGTGGACAGACCGTACAATGAGCAGTTCTTC

length: 16
size: NA
J: TRBJ2-7
D: TRBD2
V: TRBV20-1
CDR3: CSAITQPRLAEGEQYF
DNA: TGCAGTGCCATCACCCAACCCCGACTAGCGGAGGGCGAGCAGTACTTC

length: 12
size: NA
J: TRBJ2-5
D: NA
V: TRBV10-3
CDR3: CAISGDPDEQYF
DNA: TGTGCCATCAGTGGGGACCCCGATGAGCAGTACTTC

length: 14
size: NA
J: TRBJ2-7
D: NA
V: TRBV27
CDR3: CASSDGTSYNEQYF
DNA: TGTGCCAGCAGCGACGGGACATCATACAATGAGCAGTACTTC

length: 13
size: NA
J: TRBJ2-3
D: TRBD2
V: TRBV5-6
CDR3: CASSKGLFNTQYF
DNA: TGTGCCAGCAGCAAGGGACTATTTAATACGCAGTATTTT

length: 18
size: NA
J: TRBJ2-1
D: TRBD1
V: TRBV6-2/TRBV6-3
CDR3: CASSYTQGGLSSCNEQFF
DNA: TGTGCCAGCAGTTACACCCAAGGGGGCCTCTCCTCCTGCAATGAGCAGTTCTTC

length: 15
size: NA
J: TRBJ2-1
D: NA
V: TRBV24-1
CDR3: CATARNTWGYNEQFF
DNA: TGTGCCACCGCCCGAAACACCTGGGGCTACAATGAGCAGTTCTTC

length: 17
size: NA
J: TRBJ2-7
D: NA
V: TRBV6-5
CDR3: CASSYGSAGRTYNEQYF
DNA: TGTGCCAGCAGTTACGGGTCGGCAGGAAGAACCTACAATGAGCAGTACTTC

length: 14
size: NA
J: TRBJ2-1
D: TRBD2
V: TRBV29-1
CDR3: CSVGLAASYNEQFF
DNA: TGCAGCGTCGGACTAGCGGCGTCTTACAATGAGCAGTTCTTC